The 30 T cell receptor beta chains below were found in one sample sequenced in a study of blood T cell repertoires in COVID-19. The assay was immunoSEQ multiplex PCR, and TCRdb's table has in-frame clones only and misses some. The table includes 43,000 or so clones, roughly 87% detected once. What was sequenced was peripheral blood. These receptors were taken from an elderly woman with active COVID-19.

V usage is TRBV7-2 and J usage is TRBJ2-7, with TRBD1 matching 7 bases. Trimming cost V 5 bases and J 0 bases; bases outside gene matches: 4. CDR3 length: 14 amino acids. The V gene's germline CDR1 is SGHTA and CDR2 FQGNSA. CDR3 DNA: TGTGCCAGCAGCCCACCAGGGGGCTCCTACGAGCAGTACTTC. Translation: CASSPPGGSYEQYF.

V and J are TRBV3-1 (or the pseudogene TRBV3-2) and TRBJ2-5; TRBD2 matches at 11 bases. Germline V gives CDR1 LGHDT, CDR2 YNNKEL (reference sequence). Germline trimming cut 1 base from V and 5 bases from J; bases unmatched to any gene: 6. The CDR3 loop spans 16 amino acids. As DNA, the CDR3 is TGTGCCAGCAGCCAAGTATCTAGCGGGGGGAGGGAGACCCAGTACTTC. Its translation: CASSQVSSGGRETQYF.

The rearrangement joins TRBV2 to TRBJ2-2; 9 bases are a match to TRBD1. The CDR3 consists of 15 residues. In germline, CDR1 is SNHLY, CDR2 FYNNEI. V dropped 6 bases and J dropped 3; count of bases not matched to a gene: 5. The CDR3 DNA sequence: TGTGCCAGCAGGTACAGGGGGCTGGACACCGGGGAGCTGTTTTTT. It is translated as CASRYRGLDTGELFF. Supplemented by reference TRBV2 and TRBJ2-2, the full variable domain reads EPEVTQTPSHQVTQMGQEVILRCVPISNHLYFYWYRQILGQKVEFLVSFYNNEISEKSEIFDDQFSVERPDGSNFTLKIRSTKLEDSAMYFCASRYRGLDTGELFFGEGSRLTVL.

The sample holds a few counts of this clone. The chain is built from TRBV4-3 and TRBJ2-3; 11 bases agree with TRBD2. This CDR3 has 16 amino acids. Trimming cost V 2 bases and J 4 bases; bases outside gene matches: 5. CDR1 and CDR2 (germline): LGHNA, YSLEER. Written as DNA, the CDR3 is TGCGCCAGCAGCCAAACAGGACTAGCGGGTCCAGATACGCAGTATTTT. It yields the protein CASSQTGLAGPDTQYF.

The V call is TRBV6-1, the J call TRBJ1-1, with a possible D match to TRBD1 (6 bases). Germline values: CDR1 MNHNS, CDR2 SASEGT. V lost 2 bases and J 6 bases, leaving 16 bases between the germline ends. This CDR3 contains 15 residues. The CDR3 DNA reads as TGTGCCAGCAGTGAATTCGTACAGGGCCTAGCTGAAGCTTTCTTT. Amino acid sequence: CASSEFVQGLAEAFF.

The chain links TRBV19 to TRBJ1-5, with 11 bases matching TRBD1. This CDR3 is 14 amino acids long. Per the germline V gene, CDR1 is LNHDA and CDR2 is SQIVND (reference sequence). The ends lost 5 bases at V and 4 bases at J; junction bases unmatched: 1. This CDR3 is CASSRDRGNQPQHF. The CDR3 DNA sequence: TGTGCCAGTAGTCGGGACAGGGGGAATCAGCCCCAGCATTTT.

In its sample, this clone was seen once. This chain joins TRBV4-3 and TRBJ1-2; 8 nucleotides align to TRBD1. Looked up from germline, CDR1 is LGHNA and CDR2 is YSLEER. This CDR3 is 14 amino acids long. With V trimmed by 1 base and J by 8 bases, 6 bases remained unmatched. This CDR3 reads CASSQAGQGRGYTF. DNA of the CDR3: TGCGCCAGCAGCCAAGCCGGACAGGGACGCGGCTACACCTTC.

The chain couples TRBV4-3 to TRBJ2-3; a weak D match, TRBD1 (6 bases). V lost 4 bases, J lost 6 bases, and 14 bases lay in between. The CDR3 spans 14 residues. Germline values: CDR1 LGHNA, CDR2 YSLEER. The CDR3 nucleotides read TGCGCCAGCAGCCGCAGGGGTCGAGCGGATACGCAGTATTTT. Translating it yields CASSRRGRADTQYF.

This chain uses TRBV20-1 with TRBJ1-2, with D uncertain. The CDR3 is made up of 11 amino acids. Germline CDR1 and CDR2: DFQATT and SNEGSKA (reference sequence). V was trimmed by 3 bases and J by 6 bases, leaving 8 bases between them. DNA of the CDR3: TGCAGTGCTAGTTGGCAGAATGGCTACACCTTC. This gives the protein CSASWQNGYTF.

This chain connects TRBV5-1 to TRBJ2-7, with 10 bases fitting TRBD1. The CDR3 has 12 amino acids. V lost 6 bases, J lost 4 bases, and 1 base stayed unmatched. Germline V lookup: CDR1 SGHRS, CDR2 YFSETQ. The CDR3 bases are TGCGCCAGCACGGGACAGGGGTACGAGCAGTACTTC. This encodes CASTGQGYEQYF.

The chain combines TRBV13 with TRBJ2-3, with 8 bases lining up with TRBD2. Germline V gene data show CDR1 as PRHDT and CDR2 as FYEKMQ (reference sequence). The CDR3 contains 16 residues. After removal of 2 bases from V and 5 bases from J, the junction contained 9 bases not matched to a gene. CDR3 in DNA: TGTGCCAGCAGCTTAACGGGGGGGCCGGGGGGAGATACGCAGTATTTT. It yields the protein CASSLTGGPGGDTQYF.

This chain connects TRBV28 to TRBJ2-2; D might be TRBD1 (7 bases). Germline V gene lookup returns CDR1 MDHEN and CDR2 SYDVKM. There are 14 residues in the CDR3. V lost 5 bases and J 5 bases, leaving 12 bases between the germline ends. CDR3 protein: CASSAGQPTGELFF. CDR3 DNA sequence: TGTGCCAGCAGTGCGGGACAGCCAACCGGGGAGCTGTTTTTT. Based on the CDR3 plus reference TRBV28 and TRBJ2-2, the full variable domain is DVKVTQSSRYLVKRTGEKVFLECVQDMDHENMFWYRQDPGLGLRLIYFSYDVKMKEKGDIPEGYSVSREKKERFSLILESASTNQTSMYLCASSAGQPTGELFFGEGSRLTVL.

V is TRBV24-1 and J is TRBJ1-5, with TRBD1 as a possible D gene (6 bases). Looked up from germline, CDR1 is KGHDR and CDR2 is SFDVKD. This CDR3 has 16 amino acids. The V end lost 2 bases, the J end lost 2 bases, and 12 bases lay between the germline ends. This chain's CDR3 is CATSDSQGTGNQPQHF. CDR3 DNA sequence: TGTGCCACCAGTGATTCCCAGGGGACGGGCAATCAGCCCCAGCATTTT.

The genes are TRBV30 and TRBJ1-6, with TRBD1 identical over 8 bases. CDR1 and CDR2 (germline): GTSNPN, SVGIG (reference sequence). V dropped 1 base and J dropped 9; count of bases not matched to a gene: 2. There are 13 residues in the CDR3. CDR3 bases: TGTGCCTGGAGTGGACAGGGGACTTCACCCCTCCACTTT. This sequence encodes CAWSGQGTSPLHF.

The CDR3 DNA follows: TGTGCCAGCAGTTTGGTTTACAGGGGAAACGAGCAGTACTTC. Protein product: CASSLVYRGNEQYF. The chain couples TRBV28 to TRBJ2-7, with 7 positions matching TRBD1. The junction had 7 bases not matched to a gene; V was cut back by 3 bases and J by 5 bases. CDR3 length: 14 amino acids. Germline loops: CDR1 MDHEN, CDR2 SYDVKM.

As to this clone: The junction and the germline gene differ at one end; a read error may be behind it. The V gene is TRBV7-7, the J gene TRBJ2-5; 8 bases agree with TRBD2. The V gene's germline CDR1 is SSHAT and CDR2 FNYEAQ (reference sequence). This CDR3 is 14 amino acids long. The CDR3 loop is CASSRGGSRETQYF. The CDR3 DNA reads as TGTGCTAGCAGCCGGGGGGGTAGCAGGGAGACCCAGTACTTC.

The chain recombines TRBV28 with TRBJ1-2, with D tentatively TRBD1 (6 bases). CDR1 is MDHEN, CDR2 SYDVKM, per germline. This CDR3 is 12 amino acids long. The V gene lost 3 bases and the J gene lost 8 bases, with 10 bases spanning the gap. The CDR3 DNA follows: TGTGCCAGCAGTTTGCAGGGGCAAGGCTACACCTTC. It encodes CASSLQGQGYTF.

The gene calls are TRBV3-1 (or the pseudogene TRBV3-2) and TRBJ2-7; 9 nucleotides line up with TRBD2. This CDR3 has 16 amino acids. Per the germline V gene, CDR1 is LGHDT and CDR2 is YNNKEL (reference sequence). V lost 3 bases, J lost 7 bases, and 13 bases stayed unmatched. This CDR3 reads CASSHAGLAGMAEQYF. The CDR3 DNA sequence: TGTGCCAGCAGCCATGCGGGGCTAGCGGGGATGGCTGAGCAGTACTTC.

This clone was observed a few times. The V gene is TRBV19, the J gene TRBJ1-6, with a weak D call TRBD1 (5 bases). Germline CDR1 reads LNHDA; CDR2 reads SQIVND (reference sequence). The CDR3 spans 12 residues. V lost 4 bases to trimming and J lost 7 bases, with 5 bases between them. CDR3 sequence: CASSTGNSPLHF. The CDR3 nucleotides are TGTGCCAGTAGTACAGGGAATTCACCCCTCCACTTT.

The rearrangement links TRBV3-1 (or the pseudogene TRBV3-2) to TRBJ1-6, with TRBD1 matching 8 bases. The ends lost 1 base at V and 7 bases at J; junction bases unmatched: 9. The germline V gene has CDR1 LGHDT and CDR2 YNNKEL (reference sequence). The CDR3 runs 17 residues. In nucleotides, the CDR3 is TGTGCCAGCAGCCAAGTGCGGACAGGGTACCGAAATTCACCCCTCCACTTT. It yields the protein CASSQVRTGYRNSPLHF.

This clone was counted only a few times. This chain joins TRBV4-1 and TRBJ1-3; no clear D. V was cut by 2 bases and J by 7 bases, with 12 bases left in between. The CDR3 has 14 residues. Germline lookup yields CDR1 MGHRA and CDR2 YSYEKL. The CDR3 DNA follows: TGCGCCAGCAGCCAATCCACGAACCGGAACACCATATATTTT. It translates to CASSQSTNRNTIYF.

The chain is built from TRBV30 and TRBJ1-6; maybe TRBD1 (6 bases). The CDR3 runs to 15 residues. From germline, CDR1 is GTSNPN and CDR2 SVGIG (reference sequence). Trimming removed 3 bases at V and 5 bases at J, with 14 bases between. Written as DNA, the CDR3 is TGTGCCTGGAGAACCCAAGGGGGGGATAATTCACCCCTCCACTTT. Its protein is CAWRTQGGDNSPLHF. Filled out from reference TRBV30 and TRBJ1-6, the complete variable domain reads SQTIHQWPATLVQPVGSPLSLECTVEGTSNPNLYWYRQAAGRGLQLLFYSVGIGQISSEVPQNLSASRPQDRQFILSSKKLLLSDSGFYLCAWRTQGGDNSPLHFGNGTRLTVT.

The rearrangement links TRBV21-1 to TRBJ1-1; TRBD1, the D gene given by the table, was not confirmed from the DNA. TRBV21-1 is deemed a pseudogene. The CDR3 runs 21 residues. This chain's CDR3 is CASSRSLRGGQAGYLDPEAFF. The CDR3 bases are TGTGCCAGCAGCAGGTCGCTCAGGGGCGGACAGGCCGGATATCTTGACCCTGAAGCTTTCTTT.

The chain combines TRBV5-5 with TRBJ2-1; 7 nucleotides align to TRBD1. There are 15 residues in the CDR3. Germline V lookup: CDR1 SGHKS, CDR2 YYEKEE (reference sequence). The V and J ends lost 2 bases and 7 bases, in that order; junction bases with no gene match: 9. This CDR3 reads CASSLGTVGWNEQFF. CDR3 DNA: TGTGCCAGCAGCTTAGGGACAGTTGGGTGGAATGAGCAGTTCTTC.

The chain carries TRBV6-5 and TRBJ1-2; no clear D. Trimming cost V 2 bases and J 8 bases, with 15 bases left between them. The length of the CDR3 is 14 residues. Per the germline V gene, CDR1 is MNHEY and CDR2 is SVGAGI. CDR3: CASSYGGIGRGYTF. In nucleotides, the CDR3 is TGTGCCAGCAGTTACGGAGGGATAGGTAGGGGCTACACCTTC.

The chain employs TRBV5-5 and TRBJ2-7; 7 bases align to TRBD1. V lost 6 bases and J lost 0; bases outside the gene matches: 12. Germline CDR1 SGHKS, CDR2 YYEKEE (reference sequence). The CDR3 length is 16 residues. CDR3 in amino acids: CASNYDPGQLSYEQYF. The CDR3 region has the DNA TGTGCCAGCAACTATGACCCGGGACAGCTCTCCTACGAGCAGTACTTC.

The gene calls are TRBV7-2 and TRBJ2-7; 7 bases are a match to TRBD1. The CDR3 covers 15 residues. The V gene end was trimmed by 6 bases and the J gene end by 7 bases; junction bases not matched to a gene: 15. The V gene's germline CDR1 is SGHTA and CDR2 FQGNSA. In DNA, the CDR3 is TGTGCCAGCAGTCTGACACAGGGGCCTTGGTGGGAGCAGTACTTC. It translates to CASSLTQGPWWEQYF.

The V call is TRBV18, the J call TRBJ2-7, with TRBD2 as a possible D gene (5 bases). The CDR3 runs 15 residues. Germline V gives CDR1 KGHSH, CDR2 LQKENI. Trimming took 2 bases from V and 2 from J, leaving 13 bases between them. As DNA, the CDR3 is TGTGCCAGCTCACCAGGCCGAGGGTACCCCTACGAGCAGTACTTC. It yields the protein CASSPGRGYPYEQYF.

This chain links TRBV28 with TRBJ1-1, with a weak D call TRBD1 (5 bases). This CDR3 contains 15 residues. Trimming cost V 3 bases and J 2 bases, with 13 bases left between them. Germline CDR1 and CDR2: MDHEN and SYDVKM. The CDR3 region has the DNA TGTGCCAGCAGTTTCCATGGGGGGGGAAACACTGAAGCTTTCTTT. Protein: CASSFHGGGNTEAFF.

The sample holds one count of this clone. The rearrangement links TRBV3-1 (or the pseudogene TRBV3-2) to TRBJ1-5, with unresolved D. The germline gives CDR1 LGHDT, CDR2 YNNKEL (reference sequence). The CDR3 spans 12 residues. The germline V and J ends were trimmed by 10 bases and 4 bases, with 11 bases remaining between them. The chain's CDR3 is CANLGLNQPQHF. In nucleotides, the CDR3 is TGTGCCAACTTGGGCCTTAATCAGCCCCAGCATTTT.